Following are 25 T cell receptor beta chains from one sample sequenced in a study of blood T cells in healthy people across ages (dated by TCRdb to the mid-2010s). The library came from 5' RACE. Sequencing took place on an Illumina HiSeq 2500. A second about 7 to 12 cycle PCR used a sample-barcoded 5' primer and a J-beta primer mix. The public reads were reanalyzed by TCRdb: fastp trimming at Q25, MiXCR alignment, in-frame beta chains only. Records with the same CDR3 protein are collapsed into one entry carrying the most frequent genes and DNA. In all, the sample holds hundreds of thousands of distinct CDR3 sequences, and 40% to 45% of those were seen once. 20% to 25% of the sample goes to the ten largest clones. The material sequenced was blood. The source of these receptors is a woman in her fifties or sixties in good health.

The V and J genes are TRBV3-1 and TRBJ2-5; D could derive from TRBD1 or TRBD2 (5 bases each). Trimming removed 3 bases at V and 7 bases at J, with 15 bases between. The CDR3 extends over 14 amino acids. Germline CDR1 and CDR2: LGHDT and YNNKEL (reference sequence). CDR3 bases: TGTGCCAGCAGCCATCACGGGGCAGAATGGACCCAGTACTTC. It specifies CASSHHGAEWTQYF.

This chain links TRBV6-2 or TRBV6-3 with TRBJ2-5; 9 bases agree with TRBD2. Trimming took 11 bases from V and 2 from J; bases not matched to a gene: 15. This CDR3 region has 16 residues. From germline, CDR1 is MNHEY and CDR2 SVGEGT. In DNA form, the CDR3 reads TGTGCCTGCCAGAAACATAGCGGGGGAGGTCAAGAGACCCAGTACTTC. Amino acids: CACQKHSGGGQETQYF.

This clonotype has just a few counts. V and J are TRBV20-1 and TRBJ1-2; D remains unclear. CDR3 size: 8 residues. V lost 6 bases, J lost 10 bases, and 6 bases lay in between. Per germline, CDR1 DFQATT and CDR2 SNEGSKA (reference sequence). CDR3 in amino acids: CSAPDYTF. The CDR3 DNA follows: TGCAGTGCCCCCGACTACACCTTC.

The rearrangement uses TRBV6-6 and TRBJ2-5; 7 bases fit TRBD1. Near its end, the DNA agrees better with TRBJ2-7, so the J call may be wrong. Germline V gene data show CDR1 as MNHNY and CDR2 as SVGAGI (reference sequence). The CDR3 totals 16 residues. The CDR3 spells CASSYSGRDSGYEQYF. In DNA form, the CDR3 reads TGTGCCAGCAGTTACTCGGGCCGGGACAGTGGCTACGAGCAGTACTTC.

Only a few counts were recorded for this clonotype. This rearrangement joins TRBV7-9 to TRBJ2-2; D remains unclear. Germline V gives CDR1 SEHNR, CDR2 FQNEAQ (reference sequence). V was clipped by 6 bases and J by 5 bases, with 10 bases between them. The CDR3 consists of 13 residues. In nucleotides, the CDR3 is TGTGCCAGCAGTCTAAAGCTGACCGGGGAGCTGTTTTTT. It codes for CASSLKLTGELFF.

This clonotype has ten or more counts. This sequence joins TRBV20-1 and TRBJ2-3; TRBD1 matches 12 bases. The CDR3 is 14 amino acids. Germline-derived CDR1 and CDR2 are DFQATT and SNEGSKA (reference sequence). V was pared by 3 bases and J by 2 bases, with 0 bases of the junction left unmatched. CDR3 DNA sequence: TGCAGTGCTAGGGGACAGGGGGCCACAGATACGCAGTATTTT. The encoded protein is CSARGQGATDTQYF.

CDR3 sequence: CASSELAPYEQYF. In nucleotides, the CDR3 is TGTGCCAGCAGTGAACTGGCTCCCTACGAGCAGTACTTC. The rearrangement links TRBV6-1 to TRBJ2-7; D is unresolved. The germline V and J ends were trimmed by 2 bases and 2 bases, with 7 bases remaining between them. The CDR3 is 13 amino acids. CDR1 is MNHNS, CDR2 SASEGT, per germline.

In its sample, this clonotype was seen a few times. V and J are TRBV4-2 and TRBJ1-5, with 7 bases matching TRBD1. There are 15 residues in the CDR3. CDR1 and CDR2 (germline): LGHNA, YNFKEQ. With V trimmed by 3 bases and J by 6 bases, 8 bases remained unmatched. CDR3 sequence: CASSQETGTTQPQHF. The DNA of the CDR3 is TGTGCCAGCAGCCAGGAGACAGGGACGACTCAGCCCCAGCATTTT.

The table lists this clonotype with a few counts. This sequence joins TRBV7-3 and TRBJ2-7; 10 positions agree with TRBD2. Germline values: CDR1 SGHTA, CDR2 FQGTGA. Trimming cost V 3 bases and J 7 bases; bases outside gene matches: 6. This CDR3 spans 14 amino acids. The CDR3 region is CASSFSGGNNEQYF. CDR3 sequence (DNA): TGTGCCAGCAGCTTTAGCGGGGGGAACAATGAGCAGTACTTC.

This chain links TRBV6-5 with TRBJ2-3, with a possible D match to TRBD2 (5 bases). Germline CDR1 reads MNHEY; CDR2 reads SVGAGI. The V and J ends lost 6 bases and 6 bases respectively, with 22 bases between them. The CDR3 loop spans 16 amino acids. CDR3 bases: TGTGCCAGCAGGCCCCCAAGCGGCTCCCTTGGGGATACGCAGTATTTT. It encodes CASRPPSGSLGDTQYF.

This CDR3 is CSAREGGSTEAFF. Written as DNA, the CDR3 is TGCAGTGCTAGAGAGGGGGGGAGCACTGAAGCTTTCTTT. The genes are TRBV20-1 and TRBJ1-1, with D perhaps matching TRBD1 (5 bases). Looked up from germline, CDR1 is DFQATT and CDR2 is SNEGSKA (reference sequence). V lost 0 bases and J 4 bases, leaving 9 bases between the germline ends. The CDR3 covers 13 residues.

The CDR3 sequence: CAISPNTGANVLTF. CDR3 sequence (DNA): TGTGCCATCAGTCCGAATACTGGGGCCAACGTCCTGACTTTC. The chain links TRBV10-3 to TRBJ2-6; no clear D. This CDR3 has 14 residues. V was cut by 5 bases and J by 2 bases, with 7 bases left in between. Germline V gives CDR1 ENHRY, CDR2 SYGVKD.

The chain recombines TRBV29-1 with TRBJ1-1; the D gene is possibly TRBD1 (5 bases). V lost 6 bases, J lost 0 bases, and 17 bases lay in between. CDR3 length equals 15 residues. Germline V CDR1 and CDR2: SQVTM, ANQGSEA. The CDR3, as DNA: TGCAGCGTCGCAGATCTCCAGGGCGTGAACACTGAAGCTTTCTTT. Translation gives CSVADLQGVNTEAFF.

The chain joins TRBV29-1 to TRBJ2-7; possibly TRBD2 for D (5 bases). The germline CDR1 and CDR2 sequences are SQVTM and ANQGSEA. V was shortened by 7 bases and J by 0 bases, with 10 bases between the two germline ends. The CDR3 length is 12 residues. The CDR3 nucleotides are TGCAGCGGGGGTAGCGCCTCCTACGAGCAGTACTTC. This translates into CSGGSASYEQYF.

This clonotype was observed a handful of times. This chain links TRBV29-1 with TRBJ2-1; D may correspond to TRBD1 or TRBD2 (5 bases each). CDR1 SQVTM and CDR2 ANQGSEA come from the germline V gene. The CDR3 is made up of 15 amino acids. The V end lost 1 base, the J end lost 0 bases, and 10 bases lay between the germline ends. As DNA, the CDR3 is TGCAGCGTTGAAGCCGGGGCGAGCTCCTACAATGAGCAGTTCTTC. Translated, it gives CSVEAGASSYNEQFF.

The CDR3: CASSLVFSGTSYNEQYF. As DNA, the CDR3 is TGTGCCAGCAGCTTAGTCTTCTCCGGGACAAGTTACAATGAGCAGTACTTC. This chain joins TRBV7-8 and TRBJ2-1, with D possibly TRBD1 on 6 matching bases. The J call may be wrong; the DNA end is better matched by TRBJ2-7. CDR1 is SGHVS and CDR2 is FQNEAQ in the germline V gene. This CDR3 spans 17 amino acids.

A note on this clonotype: An end of the junction does not agree with germline; a read error may underlie this. V gene TRBV12-3 or TRBV12-4 combines with J gene TRBJ2-5; D not resolved. The CDR3 runs 13 residues. The DNA for the CDR3 is TGTGCCGGCAGTTTCCCGGCTAGTGAGACCCAGTACTTC. Protein: CAGSFPASETQYF.

This clonotype was observed at least ten times. V usage is TRBV29-1 and J usage is TRBJ2-3; weak D call: TRBD1 (6 bases). There are 16 residues in the CDR3. The germline gives CDR1 SQVTM, CDR2 ANQGSEA. The CDR3 DNA is TGCACCATCCTGGGGCACAGGGACACTAGCACAGATACGCAGTATTTT. Protein: CTILGHRDTSTDTQYF.

The rearrangement joins TRBV10-3 to TRBJ2-1; D gene unclear. This CDR3 has 12 residues. V lost 2 bases to trimming and J lost 8 bases, with 7 bases between them. From germline, CDR1 is ENHRY and CDR2 SYGVKD. The CDR3 spells CAISEIEHEQFF. CDR3 sequence (DNA): TGTGCCATCAGTGAGATAGAGCATGAGCAGTTCTTC.

This chain connects TRBV6-6 to TRBJ1-5; D is perhaps TRBD1 (6 bases). CDR3 length: 16 residues. Trimming removed 0 bases at V and 2 bases at J, with 11 bases between. Germline V gives CDR1 MNHNY, CDR2 SVGAGI (reference sequence). CDR3 region: CASSYSEGVGNQPQHF. As DNA, the CDR3 is TGTGCCAGCAGTTACTCGGAGGGGGTAGGCAATCAGCCCCAGCATTTT.

The CDR3 loop is CSAHRTGSYHGYTF. The CDR3 region has the DNA TGCAGTGCCCATAGGACAGGGTCCTACCATGGCTACACCTTC. The gene calls are TRBV20-1 and TRBJ1-2; 8 bases are a match to TRBD1. The CDR3 sequence is 14 residues long. The V and J ends lost 6 bases and 6 bases, in that order; junction bases with no gene match: 12. The germline CDR1 and CDR2 sequences are DFQATT and SNEGSKA (reference sequence).

This clonotype was recorded at least ten times. CDR3 loop: CASGLGTQETQYF. Written as DNA, the CDR3 is TGTGCTAGTGGTTTGGGGACCCAAGAGACCCAGTACTTC. The rearrangement links TRBV12-5 to TRBJ2-5; no clear D. V lost 1 base and J 1 base, leaving 4 bases between the germline ends. In germline, CDR1 is LGHNT, CDR2 FRNRAP. The CDR3 covers 13 residues.

The rearrangement uses TRBV4-3 and TRBJ2-2; 11 positions match TRBD2. V trimming: 4 bases; J trimming: 7 bases; junction bases outside the gene matches: 17. This CDR3 region has 19 residues. Germline CDR1 is LGHNA and CDR2 is YSLEER. The CDR3 DNA reads TGCGCCAGCAGCCGAATCACTAGCGGGGGTGTAGCCGAGGACGGGGAGCTGTTTTTT. Its protein is CASSRITSGGVAEDGELFF.

Details on this clonotype: The junction departs from the called germline gene at one end, perhaps through a read error. The chain links TRBV5-1 to TRBJ1-1; 8 bases are shared with TRBD1. This CDR3 is 17 amino acids long. CDR1 and CDR2 from the germline V gene are SGHRS and YFSETQ. CDR3 coding DNA: TGCGCCAGCAGCTTGGGCCCCTCAGGGGGCGATTCGACTGAAACTTTCTTT. Its protein product is CASSLGPSGGDSTETFF.

This clonotype was picked up many times. The chain joins TRBV3-1 to TRBJ1-1, with D hard to call. The CDR3 has 14 amino acids. V was pared by 2 bases and J by 0 bases, with 7 bases between. CDR1 LGHDT and CDR2 YNNKEL come from the germline V gene (reference sequence). The CDR3, as DNA: TGTGCCAGCAGCCAATCAGAGATGAACACTGAAGCTTTCTTT. The encoded protein is CASSQSEMNTEAFF.